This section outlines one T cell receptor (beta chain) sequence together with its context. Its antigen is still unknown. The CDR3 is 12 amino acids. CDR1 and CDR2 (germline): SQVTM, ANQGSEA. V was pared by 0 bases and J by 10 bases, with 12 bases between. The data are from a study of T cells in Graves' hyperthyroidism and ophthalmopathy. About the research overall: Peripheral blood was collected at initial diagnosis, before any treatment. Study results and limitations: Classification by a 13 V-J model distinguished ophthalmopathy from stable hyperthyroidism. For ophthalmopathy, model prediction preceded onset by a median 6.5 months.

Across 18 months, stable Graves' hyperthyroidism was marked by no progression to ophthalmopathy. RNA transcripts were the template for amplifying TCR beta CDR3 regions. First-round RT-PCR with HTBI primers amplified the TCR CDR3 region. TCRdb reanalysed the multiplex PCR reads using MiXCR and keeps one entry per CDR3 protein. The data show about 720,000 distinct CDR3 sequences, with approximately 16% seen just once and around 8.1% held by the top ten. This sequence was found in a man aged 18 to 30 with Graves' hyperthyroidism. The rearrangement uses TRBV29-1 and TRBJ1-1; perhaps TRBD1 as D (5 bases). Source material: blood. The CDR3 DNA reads TGCAGCGTTGAAGATCCAGGGATAGGAGCTTTCTTT. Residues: CSVEDPGIGAFF.